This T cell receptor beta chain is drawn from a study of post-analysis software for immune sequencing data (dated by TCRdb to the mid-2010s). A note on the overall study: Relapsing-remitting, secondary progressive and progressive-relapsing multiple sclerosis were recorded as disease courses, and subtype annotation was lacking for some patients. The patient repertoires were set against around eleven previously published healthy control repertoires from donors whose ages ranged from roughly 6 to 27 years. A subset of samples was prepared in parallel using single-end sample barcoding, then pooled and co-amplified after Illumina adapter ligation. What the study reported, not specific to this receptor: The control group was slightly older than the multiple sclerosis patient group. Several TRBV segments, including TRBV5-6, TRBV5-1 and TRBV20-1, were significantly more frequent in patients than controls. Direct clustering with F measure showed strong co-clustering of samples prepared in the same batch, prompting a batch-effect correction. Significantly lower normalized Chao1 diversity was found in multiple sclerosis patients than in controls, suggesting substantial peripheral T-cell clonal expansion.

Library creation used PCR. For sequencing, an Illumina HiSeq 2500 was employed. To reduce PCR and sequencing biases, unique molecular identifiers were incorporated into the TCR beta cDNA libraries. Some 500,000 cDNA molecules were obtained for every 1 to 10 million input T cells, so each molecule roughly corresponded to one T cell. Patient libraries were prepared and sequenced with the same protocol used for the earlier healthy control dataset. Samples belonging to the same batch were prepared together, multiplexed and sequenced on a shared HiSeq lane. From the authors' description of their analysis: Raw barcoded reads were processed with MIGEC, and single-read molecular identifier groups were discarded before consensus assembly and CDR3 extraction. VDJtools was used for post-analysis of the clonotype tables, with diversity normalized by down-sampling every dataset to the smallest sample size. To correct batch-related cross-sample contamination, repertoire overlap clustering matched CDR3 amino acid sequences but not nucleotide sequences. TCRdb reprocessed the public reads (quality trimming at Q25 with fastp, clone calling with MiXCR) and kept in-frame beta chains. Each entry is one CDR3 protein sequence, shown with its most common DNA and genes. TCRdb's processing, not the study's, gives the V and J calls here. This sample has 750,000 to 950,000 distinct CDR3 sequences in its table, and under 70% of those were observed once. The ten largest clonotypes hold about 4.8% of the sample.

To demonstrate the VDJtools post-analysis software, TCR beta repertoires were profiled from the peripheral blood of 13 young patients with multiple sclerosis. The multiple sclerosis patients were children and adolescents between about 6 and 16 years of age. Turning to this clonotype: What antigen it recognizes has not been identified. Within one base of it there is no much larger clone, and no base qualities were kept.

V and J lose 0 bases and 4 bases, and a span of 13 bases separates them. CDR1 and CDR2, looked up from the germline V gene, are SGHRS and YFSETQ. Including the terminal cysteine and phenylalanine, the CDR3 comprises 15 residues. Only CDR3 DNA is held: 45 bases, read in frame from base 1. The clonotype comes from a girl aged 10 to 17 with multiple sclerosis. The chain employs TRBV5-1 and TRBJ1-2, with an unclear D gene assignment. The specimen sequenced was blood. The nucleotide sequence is TGCGCCAGCAGCTTGGACGGTCAGGACCTCTATGGCTACACCTTC. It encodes CASSLDGQDLYGYTF. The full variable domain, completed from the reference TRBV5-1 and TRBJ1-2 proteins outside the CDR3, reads KAGVTQTPRYLIKTRGQQVTLSCSPISGHRSVSWYQQTPGQGLQFLFEYFSETQRNKGNFPGRFSGRQFSNSRSEMNVSTLELGDSALYLCASSLDGQDLYGYTFGSGTRLTVV.